One T cell receptor beta chain is described in this entry. What it binds is unknown. Though nominally healthy at sampling, donors likely had unrecorded immune exposures. Both 60 Vbeta primers and 13 Jbeta primers went into the PCR. Repertoires were generated with immunoSEQ multiplex PCR, while TCRdb's copy carries only in-frame clones and drops some. The sample has about 130,000 clones. This sample is drawn from a study of cytomegalovirus exposure and HLA in healthy donors. Whole-study context: Counted in an early data release were tens of millions of unique TCRs from HLA-typed donors.

CDR3 length: 16 residues. V dropped 7 bases and J dropped 8 bases, with 21 bases sitting between them. In germline, CDR1 is SEHNR, CDR2 FQNEAQ (reference sequence). Study-wide results and caveats: V- and J-gene trimming in TCR beta was tied to a missense DCLRE1C variant by an analysis performed later. DRB1 had the most TCR associations and HLA-C the fewest, a later analysis found, with rates varying by HLA locus.

The clonotype comes from a man aged 18 to 30 in good health and CMV-seronegative. The V call is TRBV7-9, the J call TRBJ1-6, with D perhaps TRBD1 (6 bases). What was sequenced was PBMCs. The chain's CDR3 is CASTIFRGKGDSPLHF. CDR3 DNA: TGTGCCAGCACCATCTTCCGGGGTAAGGGGGATTCACCCCTCCACTTT. Supplemented by reference TRBV7-9 and TRBJ1-6, the full variable domain reads DTGVSQNPRHKITKRGQNVTFRCDPISEHNRLYWYRQTLGQGPEFLTYFQNEAQLEKSRLLSDRFSAERPKGSFSTLEIQRTEQGDSAMYLCASTIFRGKGDSPLHFGNGTRLTVT.